Below, 23 T cell receptor beta chains from the same sample are listed, as sequenced in a study of CD8+CD57+ T cells in acquired aplastic anemia. Genomic DNA constituted the template upon which TCR beta VDJ and CDR3 profiling was performed. TCRdb reprocessed the reads with MiXCR, giving one entry per CDR3 protein. In the table there are 350,000 to 450,000 distinct CDR3 sequences, 65% to 80% of which are singletons. The material sequenced was sorted CD4+, CD8+, or CD8+CD57+ T cells (not recorded which) from PBMCs. The receptor set was obtained from a human donor in good health, serving as a control.

The chain employs TRBV11-2 and TRBJ1-1, with unresolved D. The CDR3 totals 15 residues. V dropped 4 bases and J dropped 0 bases, with 12 bases sitting between them. In germline, CDR1 is SGHAT, CDR2 FQNNGV. CDR3 residues: CASSYARSMNTEAFF. The CDR3 region has the DNA TGTGCCAGCAGCTACGCACGCAGCATGAACACTGAAGCTTTCTTT.

This clonotype was observed a few times. The chain carries TRBV20-1 and TRBJ2-1; D not certain. This CDR3 comprises 13 residues. Trimming cost V 1 base and J 7 bases, with 11 bases left between them. Per the germline V gene, CDR1 is DFQATT and CDR2 is SNEGSKA (reference sequence). CDR3 nucleotide sequence: TGCAGTGCTAGAGGACCAGTTAGGAATGAGCAGTTCTTC. Its translation: CSARGPVRNEQFF.

V usage is TRBV2 and J usage is TRBJ1-6; D is ambiguous. V lost 3 bases and J lost 14, with 14 bases in between. Germline V gene data show CDR1 as SNHLY and CDR2 as FYNNEI. This CDR3 is built from 13 residues. The DNA for the CDR3 is TGTGCCAGCAGTGACCAATACCTTTCGGCCCTCCACTTT. It is translated as CASSDQYLSALHF.

V and J are TRBV5-4 and TRBJ1-4, with D unresolved. The CDR3 length is 14 residues. CDR1 SGHNT and CDR2 YYREEE come from the germline V gene (reference sequence). The V end was cut by 2 bases, the J end by 7 bases, with 12 bases between. CDR3 sequence reads: CASSLVARAEKLFF. The CDR3 coding sequence is TGTGCCAGCAGCTTAGTAGCGCGGGCTGAAAAACTGTTTTTT.

V is TRBV11-1 and J is TRBJ1-2; D unresolved. With 5 bases removed from V and 6 bases from J, the gap between germline ends came to 13 bases. The CDR3 consists of 13 residues. Germline V lookup: CDR1 SGHAT, CDR2 FQDESV (reference sequence). The CDR3 sequence: CASSQYATDGYTF. In DNA, the CDR3 is TGTGCCAGCAGCCAATACGCCACAGATGGCTACACCTTC.

The V and J genes are TRBV12-3 or TRBV12-4 and TRBJ1-1; 7 positions match TRBD1. Trimming took 6 bases from V and 8 from J; bases not matched to a gene: 15. CDR3 length: 15 amino acids. The CDR3 region is CASSVSPDRYEEAFF. In nucleotides, the CDR3 is TGTGCCAGCAGCGTATCCCCGGACAGGTATGAAGAAGCTTTCTTT.

The J gene is TRBJ2-3, the V gene TRBV20-1, with TRBD1 matching over 7 bases. Trimming took 5 bases from V and 7 from J; bases not matched to a gene: 12. Germline V gene sequence: CDR1 DFQATT, CDR2 SNEGSKA (reference sequence). This CDR3 spans 14 amino acids. The CDR3 DNA is TGCAGTGCTCGCGACAGGGCAGCTCCTAATACGCAGTATTTT. Its protein product is CSARDRAAPNTQYF.

CDR3 nucleotide sequence: TGTGCCAGCAGCTCTAGCGGGGCAATCTACGAGCAGTACTTCTTT. Protein product: CASSSSGAIYEQYFF. The chain couples TRBV7-2 to TRBJ1-1; a weak D match, TRBD1 (5 bases). Per the germline V gene, CDR1 is SGHTA and CDR2 is FQGNSA. V was pared by 4 bases and J by 14 bases, with 26 bases between. This CDR3 region has 15 residues. The whole variable domain, remainder taken from reference TRBV7-2 and TRBJ1-1, is GAGVSQSPSNKVTEKGKDVELRCDPISGHTALYWYRQSLGQGLEFLIYFQGNSAPDKSGLPSDRFSAERTGGSVSTLTIQRTQQEDSAVYLCASSSSGAIYEQYFFGQGTRLTVV.

Details on this clonotype: The junction does not match germline at one end; this may be a read error. The rearrangement links TRBV7-9 to TRBJ2-3, with 8 bases that match TRBD2. This CDR3 comprises 17 residues. Germline CDR1 and CDR2: SEHNR and FQNEAQ (reference sequence). CDR3 coding DNA: TGTGCCAGCAGCGTACGGAAGCGGGGGTGGAGCACAGCTACGCAGTATTTT. Residues: CASSVRKRGWSTATQYF.

The chain has TRBV20-1 and TRBJ1-5, with a weak D call TRBD1 (5 bases). V shed 5 bases and J shed 3 bases, with 11 bases lying between them. The CDR3 loop spans 13 amino acids. Germline V gene sequence: CDR1 DFQATT, CDR2 SNEGSKA (reference sequence). The CDR3 DNA is TGCAGTGCTGCGAGGGGCGTCAATCAGCCCCAGCATTTT. Residues: CSAARGVNQPQHF.

V is TRBV9 and J is TRBJ2-1; 9 bases are a match to TRBD2. In germline, CDR1 is SGDLS, CDR2 YYNGEE. This CDR3 contains 16 residues. Germline trimming cut 9 bases from V and 5 bases from J; bases unmatched to any gene: 15. The CDR3 DNA follows: TGTGCCACCAGTGTCTACCTAGCGGGGCAGAACAATGAGCAGTTCTTC. It translates to CATSVYLAGQNNEQFF.

A word on this clonotype: This may come from a read error, since a much larger clone is one base off. The gene calls are TRBV2 and TRBJ1-4, with TRBD1 matching 7 bases. The CDR3 is 14 amino acids. Germline V gene data show CDR1 as SNHLY and CDR2 as FYNNEI. The CDR3: CASSLGQNNENLFF. The DNA of the CDR3 is TGCGCCAGCAGCTTGGGACAGAATAATGAAAACCTGTTTTTT.

A note on this clonotype: The junction shows a germline mismatch at one end, possibly a read error. The rearrangement uses TRBV9 and TRBJ2-7; weak D call: TRBD1 (6 bases). Per germline, CDR1 SGDLS and CDR2 YYNGEE. CDR3 length: 14 amino acids. CDR3 coding DNA: TGTGCCAGCAGGTTCGGGCTAGCAGGGGCGGAGACGCACTTC. Protein product: CASRFGLAGAETHF.

Worth noting for this clonotype: The junction shows a germline mismatch at one end, possibly a read error. The CDR3 DNA sequence: TGCAGTGCTAGCAGGGCCTATAACTCACCCCTCCACTTT. Protein product: CSASRAYNSPLHF. The rearrangement links TRBV20-1 to TRBJ1-6; D might be TRBD1 (5 bases). The CDR3 consists of 13 residues. Germline V CDR1 and CDR2: DFQATT, SNEGSKA (reference sequence).

This clonotype was seen repeatedly, ten times or more. V and J are TRBV12-3 or TRBV12-4 and TRBJ2-3; D gene ambiguous. Trimming left V 6 bases short and J 7 bases short, with 11 bases between. This CDR3 contains 12 residues. This CDR3 reads CASSLRENTQYF. The DNA for the CDR3 is TGTGCCAGCAGCTTGAGAGAAAATACGCAGTATTTT.

This clonotype showed up many times. The V call is TRBV19, the J call TRBJ2-7, with 9 nucleotides matching TRBD1. The V gene's germline CDR1 is LNHDA and CDR2 SQIVND (reference sequence). V shed 6 bases and J 6 bases; nucleotides not matched to a gene: 18. This CDR3 is built from 17 residues. Here the CDR3 reads CASSSNLARDRDVEQYF. The CDR3 coding sequence is TGTGCCAGTAGCTCAAACCTCGCACGGGACAGGGATGTCGAGCAGTACTTC.

The chain recombines TRBV15 with TRBJ1-1; TRBD1 is a possible D gene (5 bases). This CDR3 has 14 residues. The V gene lost 0 bases and the J gene lost 8 bases, with 13 bases spanning the gap. Germline loops: CDR1 LNHNV, CDR2 YYDKDF (reference sequence). This CDR3 is CATSRERGQTEAFF. CDR3 sequence (DNA): TGTGCCACCAGCAGAGAAAGGGGCCAGACCGAAGCTTTCTTT.

The chain employs TRBV12-3 or TRBV12-4 and TRBJ1-5; D is uncertain. The germline V and J ends were trimmed by 5 bases and 0 bases, with 20 bases remaining between them. CDR3 size: 18 residues. The CDR3: CASSKLKQRGYSNQPQHF. The CDR3 DNA reads as TGTGCCAGCAGTAAACTCAAACAGCGAGGATATAGCAATCAGCCCCAGCATTTT.

This chain connects TRBV20-1 to TRBJ2-5, with TRBD1 matching 9 bases. The CDR3 extends over 12 amino acids. Germline-derived CDR1 and CDR2 are DFQATT and SNEGSKA (reference sequence). The ends lost 5 bases at V and 11 bases at J; junction bases unmatched: 9. In DNA, the CDR3 is TGCAGTGCTGTCACAGGGGGCAATCAGCAGTACTTC. Translated, it gives CSAVTGGNQQYF.

This chain joins TRBV7-2 and TRBJ1-1, with D possibly being TRBD1 (6 bases). The CDR3 covers 15 residues. Trimming cost V 8 bases and J 4 bases, with 20 bases left between them. Germline lookup yields CDR1 SGHTA and CDR2 FQGNSA. CDR3 loop: CASGQGRVGTTEAFF. DNA of the CDR3: TGTGCCAGCGGGCAGGGGCGCGTAGGGACCACTGAAGCTTTCTTT.

The J gene is TRBJ1-5, the V gene TRBV7-9, with unresolved D. V was pared by 1 base and J by 7 bases, with 11 bases between. Germline V gene sequence: CDR1 SEHNR, CDR2 FQNEAQ (reference sequence). The CDR3 is made up of 14 amino acids. In nucleotides, the CDR3 is TGTGCCAGCAGCTTAGACTATAACAAGCAGCCCCAGCATTTT. Translated, it gives CASSLDYNKQPQHF.

This chain uses TRBV5-1 with TRBJ2-7; 9 positions match TRBD1. The CDR3 consists of 16 residues. Germline trimming cut 3 bases from V and 2 bases from J; bases unmatched to any gene: 9. The germline V gene encodes CDR1 SGHRS and CDR2 YFSETQ. In DNA form, the CDR3 reads TGCGCCAGCAGCTCCTCTCCGGGACAGGGAGCCTACGAGCAGTACTTC. It is translated as CASSSSPGQGAYEQYF. Filled out from reference TRBV5-1 and TRBJ2-7, the complete variable domain reads KAGVTQTPRYLIKTRGQQVTLSCSPISGHRSVSWYQQTPGQGLQFLFEYFSETQRNKGNFPGRFSGRQFSNSRSEMNVSTLELGDSALYLCASSSSPGQGAYEQYFGPGTRLTVT.

In its sample, this clonotype was seen once. This chain links TRBV6-2 or TRBV6-3 with TRBJ2-1; 8 bases match TRBD2. From germline, CDR1 is MNHEY and CDR2 SVGEGT. The trim removed 0 bases at V and 2 bases at J, leaving 6 bases unmatched. This CDR3 region has 17 residues. The CDR3: CASSYSRGLGTYNEQFF. As DNA, the CDR3 is TGTGCCAGCAGTTACTCAAGGGGACTAGGGACCTACAATGAGCAGTTCTTC.